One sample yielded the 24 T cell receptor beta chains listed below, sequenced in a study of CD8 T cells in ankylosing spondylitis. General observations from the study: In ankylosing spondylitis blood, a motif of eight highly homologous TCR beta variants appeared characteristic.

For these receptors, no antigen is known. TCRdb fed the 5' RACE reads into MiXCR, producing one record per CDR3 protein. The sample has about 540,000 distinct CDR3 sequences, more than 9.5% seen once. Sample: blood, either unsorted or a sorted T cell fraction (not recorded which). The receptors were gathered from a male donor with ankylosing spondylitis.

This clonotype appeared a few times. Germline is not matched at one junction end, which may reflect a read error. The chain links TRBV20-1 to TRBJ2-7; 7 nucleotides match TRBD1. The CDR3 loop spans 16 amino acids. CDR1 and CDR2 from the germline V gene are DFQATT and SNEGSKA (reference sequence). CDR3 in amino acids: CSARDRGTATSSEQYF. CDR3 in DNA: TGCAGTGCTAGAGATAGGGGGACAGCCACTTCCTCCGAGCAGTACTTC.

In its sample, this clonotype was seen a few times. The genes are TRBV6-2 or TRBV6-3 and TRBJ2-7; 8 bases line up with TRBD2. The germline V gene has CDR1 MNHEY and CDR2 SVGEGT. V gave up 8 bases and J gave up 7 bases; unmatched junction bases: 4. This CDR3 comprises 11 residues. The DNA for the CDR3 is TGTGCCAGCTCGACGGGGGGGGAGCAGTACGTC. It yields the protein CASSTGGEQYV.

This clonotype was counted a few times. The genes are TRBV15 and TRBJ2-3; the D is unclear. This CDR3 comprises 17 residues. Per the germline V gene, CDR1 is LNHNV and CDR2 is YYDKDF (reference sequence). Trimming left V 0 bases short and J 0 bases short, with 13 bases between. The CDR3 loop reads CATSRDAMATSTDTQYF. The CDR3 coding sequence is TGTGCCACCAGCAGAGATGCGATGGCTACTAGCACAGATACGCAGTATTTT. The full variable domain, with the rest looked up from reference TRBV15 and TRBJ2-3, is DAMVIQNPRYQVTQFGKPVTLSCSQTLNHNVMYWYQQKSSQAPKLLFHYYDKDFNNEADTPDNFQSRRPNTSFCFLDIRSPGLGDTAMYLCATSRDAMATSTDTQYFGPGTRLTVL.

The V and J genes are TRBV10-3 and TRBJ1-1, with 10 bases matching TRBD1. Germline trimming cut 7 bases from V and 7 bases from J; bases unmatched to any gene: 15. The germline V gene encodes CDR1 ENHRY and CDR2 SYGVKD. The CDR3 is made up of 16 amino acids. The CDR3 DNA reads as TGTGCCATCACCGAGGGGGTTCGGACAGGGGGGAATGAAGCTTTCTTT. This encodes CAITEGVRTGGNEAFF.

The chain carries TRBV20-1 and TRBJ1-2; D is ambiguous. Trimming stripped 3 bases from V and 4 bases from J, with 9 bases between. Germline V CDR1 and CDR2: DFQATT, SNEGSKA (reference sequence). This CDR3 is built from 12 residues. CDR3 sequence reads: CSASHEFYGYTF. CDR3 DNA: TGCAGTGCTAGTCACGAGTTCTATGGCTACACCTTC.

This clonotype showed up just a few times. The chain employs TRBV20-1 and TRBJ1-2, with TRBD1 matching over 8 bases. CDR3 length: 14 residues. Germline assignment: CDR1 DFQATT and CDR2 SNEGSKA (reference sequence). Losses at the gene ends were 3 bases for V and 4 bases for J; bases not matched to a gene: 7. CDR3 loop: CSASLMTGVYGYTF. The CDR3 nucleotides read TGCAGTGCTAGTCTAATGACAGGGGTCTATGGCTACACCTTC.

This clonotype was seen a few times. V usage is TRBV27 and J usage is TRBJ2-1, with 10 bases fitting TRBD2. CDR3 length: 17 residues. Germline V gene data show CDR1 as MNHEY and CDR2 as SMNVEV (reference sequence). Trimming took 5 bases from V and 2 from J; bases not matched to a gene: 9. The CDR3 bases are TGTGCCAGCAGTCGCTTTGGACTAGCGGACCCCTACAATGAGCAGTTCTTC. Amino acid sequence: CASSRFGLADPYNEQFF.

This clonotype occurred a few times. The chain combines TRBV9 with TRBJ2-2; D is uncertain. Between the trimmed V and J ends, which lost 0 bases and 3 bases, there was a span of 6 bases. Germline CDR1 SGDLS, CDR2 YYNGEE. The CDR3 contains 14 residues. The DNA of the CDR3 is TGTGCCAGCAGCGTAGAACAGTACACCGGGGAGCTGTTTTTT. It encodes CASSVEQYTGELFF.

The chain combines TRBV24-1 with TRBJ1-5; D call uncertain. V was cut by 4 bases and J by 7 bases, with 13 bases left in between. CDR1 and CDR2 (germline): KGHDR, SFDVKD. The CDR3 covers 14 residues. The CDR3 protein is CATSDPPEEQPQHF. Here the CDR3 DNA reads TGTGCCACCAGTGACCCTCCTGAGGAACAGCCCCAGCATTTT.

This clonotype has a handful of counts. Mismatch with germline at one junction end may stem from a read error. The CDR3 loop reads CSVEDTYGYTF. CDR3 in DNA: TGCAGCGTCGAAGACACCTATGGCTACACCTTC. V is TRBV29-1 and J is TRBJ1-2, with D uncertain. There are 11 residues in the CDR3. CDR1 and CDR2 (germline): SQVTM, ANQGSEA.

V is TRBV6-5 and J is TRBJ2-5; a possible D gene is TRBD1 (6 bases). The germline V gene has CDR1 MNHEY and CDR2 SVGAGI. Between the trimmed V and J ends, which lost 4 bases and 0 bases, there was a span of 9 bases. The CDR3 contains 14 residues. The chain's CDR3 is CASSSRTDQETQYF. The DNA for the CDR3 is TGTGCCAGCAGTTCTAGGACAGACCAAGAGACCCAGTACTTC.

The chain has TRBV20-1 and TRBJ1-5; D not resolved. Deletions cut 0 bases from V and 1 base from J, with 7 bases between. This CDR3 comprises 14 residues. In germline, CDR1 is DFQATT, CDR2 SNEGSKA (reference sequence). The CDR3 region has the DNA TGCAGTGCTAGAGACAGCATAAGCAATCAGCCCCAGCATTTT. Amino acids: CSARDSISNQPQHF.

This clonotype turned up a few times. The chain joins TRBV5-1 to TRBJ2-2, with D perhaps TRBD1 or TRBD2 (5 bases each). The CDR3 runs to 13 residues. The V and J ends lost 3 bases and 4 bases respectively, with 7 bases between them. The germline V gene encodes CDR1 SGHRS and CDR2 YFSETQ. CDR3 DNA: TGCGCCAGCAGCTGGGACGCCACCGGGGAGCTGTTTTTT. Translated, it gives CASSWDATGELFF.

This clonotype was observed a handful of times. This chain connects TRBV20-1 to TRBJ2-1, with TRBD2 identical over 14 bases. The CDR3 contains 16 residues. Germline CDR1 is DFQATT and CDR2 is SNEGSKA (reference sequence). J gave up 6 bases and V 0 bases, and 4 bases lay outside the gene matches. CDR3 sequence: CSARDDGTSGSNEQFF. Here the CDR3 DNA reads TGCAGTGCTAGAGATGACGGGACTAGCGGGAGCAATGAGCAGTTCTTC.

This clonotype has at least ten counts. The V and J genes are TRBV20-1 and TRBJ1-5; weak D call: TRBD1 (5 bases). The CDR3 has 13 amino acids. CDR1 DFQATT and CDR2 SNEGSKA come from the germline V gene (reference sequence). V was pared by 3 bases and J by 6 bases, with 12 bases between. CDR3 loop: CSASQGVRQPQHF. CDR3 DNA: TGCAGTGCTAGTCAAGGGGTTCGTCAGCCCCAGCATTTT.

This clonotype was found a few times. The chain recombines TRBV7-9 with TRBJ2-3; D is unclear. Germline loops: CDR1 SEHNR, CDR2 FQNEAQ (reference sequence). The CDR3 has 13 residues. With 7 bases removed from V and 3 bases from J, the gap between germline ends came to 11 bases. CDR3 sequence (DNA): TGTGCCAGCATCGTGGCCCCAACAGATACGCAGTATTTT. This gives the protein CASIVAPTDTQYF. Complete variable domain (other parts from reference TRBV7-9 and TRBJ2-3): DTGVSQNPRHKITKRGQNVTFRCDPISEHNRLYWYRQTLGQGPEFLTYFQNEAQLEKSRLLSDRFSAERPKGSFSTLEIQRTEQGDSAMYLCASIVAPTDTQYFGPGTRLTVL.

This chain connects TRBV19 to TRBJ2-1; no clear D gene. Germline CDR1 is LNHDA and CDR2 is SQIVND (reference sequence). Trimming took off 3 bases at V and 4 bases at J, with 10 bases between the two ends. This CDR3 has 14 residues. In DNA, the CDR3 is TGTGCCAGTAGTATTAGGCCACTATACAATGAGCAGTTCTTC. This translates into CASSIRPLYNEQFF.

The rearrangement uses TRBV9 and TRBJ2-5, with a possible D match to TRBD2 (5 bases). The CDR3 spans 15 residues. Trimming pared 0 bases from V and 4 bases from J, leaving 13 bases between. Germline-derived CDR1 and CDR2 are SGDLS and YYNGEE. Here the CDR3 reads CASSVGGGEGETQYF. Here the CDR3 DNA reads TGTGCCAGCAGCGTAGGCGGCGGCGAGGGAGAGACCCAGTACTTC.

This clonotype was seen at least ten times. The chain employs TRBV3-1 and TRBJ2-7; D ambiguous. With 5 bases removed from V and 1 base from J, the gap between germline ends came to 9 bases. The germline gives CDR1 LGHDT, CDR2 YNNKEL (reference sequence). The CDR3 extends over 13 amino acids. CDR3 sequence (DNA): TGTGCCAGCAGCGGGCCGAAATCCTACGAGCAGTACTTC. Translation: CASSGPKSYEQYF.

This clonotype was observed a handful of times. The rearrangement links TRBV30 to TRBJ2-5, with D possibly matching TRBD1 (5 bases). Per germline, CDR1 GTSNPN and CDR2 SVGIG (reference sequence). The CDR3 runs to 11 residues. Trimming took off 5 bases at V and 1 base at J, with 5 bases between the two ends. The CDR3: CAWDSQETQYF. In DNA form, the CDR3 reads TGTGCCTGGGACAGCCAAGAGACCCAGTACTTC. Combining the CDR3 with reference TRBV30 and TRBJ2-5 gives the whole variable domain SQTIHQWPATLVQPVGSPLSLECTVEGTSNPNLYWYRQAAGRGLQLLFYSVGIGQISSEVPQNLSASRPQDRQFILSSKKLLLSDSGFYLCAWDSQETQYFGPGTRLLVL.

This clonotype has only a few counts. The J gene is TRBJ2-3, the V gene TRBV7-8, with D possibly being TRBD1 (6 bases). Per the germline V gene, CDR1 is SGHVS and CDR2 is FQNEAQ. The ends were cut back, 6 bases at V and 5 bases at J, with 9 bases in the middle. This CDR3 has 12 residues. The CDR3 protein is CASSHREDTQYF. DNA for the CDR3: TGTGCCAGCAGTCACAGGGAAGATACGCAGTATTTT.

The CDR3 coding sequence is TGTGCCAGCTCACCCCTCAGGGAGGGCACTGAAGCTTTCTTT. It specifies CASSPLREGTEAFF. The rearrangement joins TRBV18 to TRBJ1-1; the D gene is possibly TRBD1 (5 bases). This CDR3 comprises 14 residues. Germline V CDR1 and CDR2: KGHSH, LQKENI. V gave up 3 bases and J gave up 4 bases, with 12 bases separating them.

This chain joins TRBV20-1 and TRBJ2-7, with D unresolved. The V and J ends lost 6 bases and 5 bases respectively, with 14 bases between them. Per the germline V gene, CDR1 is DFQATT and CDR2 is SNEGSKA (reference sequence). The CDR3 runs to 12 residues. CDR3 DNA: TGCAGTGCCCCTGAACCCACGAACGAGCAGTACTTC. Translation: CSAPEPTNEQYF.

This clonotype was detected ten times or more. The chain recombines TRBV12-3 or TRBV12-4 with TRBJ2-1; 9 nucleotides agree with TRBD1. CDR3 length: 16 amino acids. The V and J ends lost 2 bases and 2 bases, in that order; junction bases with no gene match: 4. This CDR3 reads CASSLMTGGAYNEQFF. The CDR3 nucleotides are TGTGCCAGCAGTTTAATGACAGGGGGTGCCTACAATGAGCAGTTCTTC.